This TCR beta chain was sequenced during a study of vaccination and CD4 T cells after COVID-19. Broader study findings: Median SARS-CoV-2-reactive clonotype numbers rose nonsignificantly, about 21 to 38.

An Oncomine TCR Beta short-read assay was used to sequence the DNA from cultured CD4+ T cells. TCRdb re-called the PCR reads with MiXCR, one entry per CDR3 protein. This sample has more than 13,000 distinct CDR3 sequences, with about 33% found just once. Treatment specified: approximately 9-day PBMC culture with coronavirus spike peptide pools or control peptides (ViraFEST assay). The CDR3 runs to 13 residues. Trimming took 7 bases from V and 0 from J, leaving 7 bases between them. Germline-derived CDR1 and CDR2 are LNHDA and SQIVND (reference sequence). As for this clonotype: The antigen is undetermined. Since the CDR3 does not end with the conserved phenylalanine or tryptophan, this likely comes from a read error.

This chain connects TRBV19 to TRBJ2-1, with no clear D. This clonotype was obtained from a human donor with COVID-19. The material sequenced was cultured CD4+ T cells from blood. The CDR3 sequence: CASMSTSYNEQFL. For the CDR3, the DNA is TGTGCCAGTATGTCCACCTCCTACAATGAGCAGTTCCTC.